The 5 T cell receptor beta chains below come from one sample, sequenced in a study of CD8+CD57+ T cells in acquired aplastic anemia. According to the study, genomic DNA was the template for TCR beta VDJ and CDR3 profiling. TCRdb re-derived calls from the reads in MiXCR, one entry per CDR3 protein. The table has 60,000 to 75,000 distinct CDR3 sequences, around 50% seen once. Input material: sorted CD4+, CD8+, or CD8+CD57+ T cells (not recorded which) from PBMCs. Every receptor here comes from a human donor in good health, serving as a control.

This chain joins TRBV24-1 and TRBJ2-3; D gene unclear. The V and J ends lost 3 bases and 8 bases respectively, with 8 bases between them. Germline loops: CDR1 KGHDR, CDR2 SFDVKD. The CDR3 is 12 amino acids. The CDR3: CATSDQSRTQYF. The CDR3 bases are TGTGCCACCAGTGATCAATCACGTACGCAGTATTTT.

The chain uses TRBV10-1 and TRBJ1-6; D is unclear. Trimming left V 3 bases short and J 4 bases short, with 7 bases between. This CDR3 comprises 14 residues. Per the germline V gene, CDR1 is WNHNN and CDR2 is SYGVQD (reference sequence). This chain's CDR3 is CASSDLLYNSPLHF. For the CDR3, the DNA is TGCGCCAGCAGTGACCTTCTGTATAATTCACCCCTCCACTTT.

CDR3 amino acids: CAGGTSGGYEQYF. The CDR3 bases are TGTGCCGGAGGGACTAGCGGGGGCTACGAGCAGTACTTC. The chain combines TRBV7-9 with TRBJ2-7, with TRBD2 matching over 14 bases. The germline V gene encodes CDR1 SEHNR and CDR2 FQNEAQ (reference sequence). The CDR3 consists of 13 residues. J gave up 3 bases and V 11 bases, and 3 bases lay outside the gene matches.

J is TRBJ2-6 and V is TRBV19, with D uncertain. CDR3 length: 14 amino acids. V was shortened by 6 bases and J by 3 bases, with 9 bases between the two germline ends. Germline CDR1 and CDR2: LNHDA and SQIVND (reference sequence). For the CDR3, the DNA is TGTGCCAGTAGAATAACCAGTGGGGCCAACGTCCTGACTTTC. The encoded protein is CASRITSGANVLTF. Filled out from reference TRBV19 and TRBJ2-6, the complete variable domain reads DGGITQSPKYLFRKEGQNVTLSCEQNLNHDAMYWYRQDPGQGLRLIYYSQIVNDFQKGDIAEGYSVSREKKESFPLTVTSAQKNPTAFYLCASRITSGANVLTFGAGSRLTVL.

This clonotype came up once. V gene TRBV24-1 combines with J gene TRBJ2-5, with 7 bases identical to TRBD2. Germline-derived CDR1 and CDR2 are KGHDR and SFDVKD. V was clipped by 4 bases and J by 0 bases; unmatched bases: 7. The CDR3 spans 16 residues. The DNA for the CDR3 is TGTGCCACCAGTGAAAGGGGCGGGGGTTACCAAGAGACCCAGTACTTC. Its protein product is CATSERGGGYQETQYF.